The next 16 T cell receptor beta chains were all read from a single sample in a study of blood T cell repertoires in COVID-19 (dated by TCRdb to 2020 to 2021). The library relied on the immunoSEQ multiplex PCR assay. Here the immuneACCESS table is served through TCRdb, limited to in-frame sequences with V and J called. Missing clones are a known gap in these copies; in checked studies unresolved V genes cover under half, and the rest lacks a known reason. Here the sample has about 100,000 clones; 80% to 90% occur a single time. In total, the top ten clones hold 15% to 20% of the sample. The sequencing input was peripheral blood. These receptors were taken from a human donor in a cohort sampled during active COVID-19.

The DNA for the CDR3 is TGTGCCAGCAGCTTAGATCTTGGGGACAGTGCACCCTACGAGCAGTACTTC. It encodes CASSLDLGDSAPYEQYF. V usage is TRBV11-2 and J usage is TRBJ2-7; TRBD1 matches at 7 bases. J was trimmed by 2 bases and V by 0 bases; bases with no gene match: 10. The CDR3 runs 17 residues. The germline CDR1 and CDR2 sequences are SGHAT and FQNNGV.

This clone was detected a few times. The chain employs TRBV4-3 and TRBJ1-6; D is undetermined. CDR1 is LGHNA, CDR2 YSLEER, per germline. V lost 2 bases to trimming and J lost 8 bases, with 4 bases between them. This CDR3 region has 12 residues. DNA of the CDR3: TGCGCCAGCAGCCAACAGGATTCACCCCTCCACTTT. This gives the protein CASSQQDSPLHF.

This chain uses TRBV18 with TRBJ1-2; 7 positions match TRBD1. The CDR3 totals 15 residues. Germline-derived CDR1 and CDR2 are KGHSH and LQKENI. J was trimmed by 2 bases and V by 1 base; bases with no gene match: 4. In DNA form, the CDR3 reads TGTGCCAGCTCACCACTTAAGACAGGGAACTATGGCTACACCTTC. Translation gives CASSPLKTGNYGYTF.

The CDR3 is CASSMGQGKNIQYF. DNA of the CDR3: TGTGCCAGCAGCATGGGACAGGGCAAAAACATTCAGTACTTC. This chain joins TRBV6-5 and TRBJ2-4; 9 bases line up with TRBD1. V lost 6 bases and J lost 3; bases outside the gene matches: 3. The length of the CDR3 is 14 residues. CDR1 is MNHEY and CDR2 is SVGAGI in the germline V gene.

V usage is TRBV27 and J usage is TRBJ2-1; D is perhaps TRBD2 (6 bases). The germline CDR1 and CDR2 sequences are MNHEY and SMNVEV (reference sequence). V lost 3 bases, J lost 8 bases, and 11 bases lay in between. The CDR3 spans 13 residues. CDR3 DNA sequence: TGTGCCAGCAGTTTGTCCGGGGGACATGAGCAGTTCTTC. Encoded protein: CASSLSGGHEQFF.

This rearrangement joins TRBV13 to TRBJ2-7; 9 nucleotides match TRBD2. Germline trimming cut 1 base from V and 2 bases from J; bases unmatched to any gene: 3. The germline V gene encodes CDR1 PRHDT and CDR2 FYEKMQ (reference sequence). The CDR3 spans 15 residues. CDR3 protein: CASSLAASGTYEQYF. In nucleotides, the CDR3 is TGTGCCAGCAGCTTAGCGGCTAGCGGGACCTACGAGCAGTACTTC.

The gene calls are TRBV5-4 and TRBJ1-1; D gene ambiguous. V was shortened by 4 bases and J by 5 bases, with 9 bases between the two germline ends. Germline V gives CDR1 SGHNT, CDR2 YYREEE (reference sequence). The CDR3 consists of 12 residues. The CDR3 bases are TGTGCCAGCAGCAGCGCTAGGACTGAAGCTTTCTTT. As protein: CASSSARTEAFF.

This rearrangement joins TRBV5-4 to TRBJ2-7; maybe TRBD2 (5 bases). Germline V lookup: CDR1 SGHNT, CDR2 YYREEE (reference sequence). This CDR3 spans 13 amino acids. Trimming left V 0 bases short and J 3 bases short, with 7 bases between. The CDR3 protein is CASSLGGFYEQYF. Here the CDR3 DNA reads TGTGCCAGCAGCTTGGGCGGGTTCTACGAGCAGTACTTC.

The CDR3 nucleotides are TGTGCCAGCAGCCGAGGGGGAGGCACAGATACGCAGTATTTT. Its protein is CASSRGGGTDTQYF. The chain links TRBV7-9 to TRBJ2-3; possibly TRBD1 for D (6 bases). Germline V lookup: CDR1 SEHNR, CDR2 FQNEAQ (reference sequence). The CDR3 spans 14 residues. V lost 5 bases and J 1 base, leaving 10 bases between the germline ends.

DNA of the CDR3: TGTGCCAGCAGCCCCCTACCCGGCACAGATACGCAGTATTTT. Protein product: CASSPLPGTDTQYF. The chain recombines TRBV7-3 with TRBJ2-3; D unresolved. The CDR3 is 14 amino acids. Deletions cut 5 bases from V and 1 base from J, with 10 bases between. Germline V gene lookup returns CDR1 SGHTA and CDR2 FQGTGA.

The CDR3: CASSLLLAGGLEQYF. The CDR3, as DNA: TGTGCCAGCAGCTTGTTACTAGCGGGAGGCCTCGAGCAGTACTTC. V usage is TRBV7-2 and J usage is TRBJ2-7; 12 nucleotides agree with TRBD2. Germline V gene sequence: CDR1 SGHTA, CDR2 FQGNSA. V was pared by 3 bases and J by 6 bases, with 6 bases of the junction left unmatched. CDR3 length equals 15 residues.

The V gene is TRBV5-1, the J gene TRBJ2-5; 8 nucleotides agree with TRBD1. The CDR3 is 17 amino acids. Germline CDR1 SGHRS, CDR2 YFSETQ. Unmatched junction bases numbered 13, after V lost 4 bases and J lost 2 bases. DNA for the CDR3: TGCGCCAGCAGCGCGGGCGTCCCGGGACAGGTTCAAGAGACCCAGTACTTC. It codes for CASSAGVPGQVQETQYF. Based on the CDR3 plus reference TRBV5-1 and TRBJ2-5, the full variable domain is KAGVTQTPRYLIKTRGQQVTLSCSPISGHRSVSWYQQTPGQGLQFLFEYFSETQRNKGNFPGRFSGRQFSNSRSEMNVSTLELGDSALYLCASSAGVPGQVQETQYFGPGTRLLVL.

This rearrangement joins TRBV28 to TRBJ2-3; D gene uncertain. CDR1 is MDHEN and CDR2 is SYDVKM in the germline V gene. V shed 1 base and J shed 0 bases, with 8 bases lying between them. The CDR3 has 15 amino acids. In DNA, the CDR3 is TGTGCCAGCAGTTTATCAGGTACTAGCACAGATACGCAGTATTTT. Translating gives CASSLSGTSTDTQYF.

The chain couples TRBV19 to TRBJ1-1; D perhaps matches TRBD1 (6 bases). The CDR3 length is 14 residues. From germline, CDR1 is LNHDA and CDR2 SQIVND (reference sequence). Trimming cost V 4 bases and J 0 bases, with 9 bases left between them. The CDR3 reads CASSKDSMNTEAFF. DNA for the CDR3: TGTGCCAGTAGTAAGGACAGTATGAACACTGAAGCTTTCTTT.

V gene TRBV19 combines with J gene TRBJ2-5, with 8 bases matching TRBD2. The germline V gene has CDR1 LNHDA and CDR2 SQIVND (reference sequence). V dropped 3 bases and J dropped 2; count of bases not matched to a gene: 17. This CDR3 has 19 amino acids. CDR3 bases: TGTGCCAGTAGTATCGGGGGGTGGCTAGCGGGCCGGCATCAAGAGACCCAGTACTTC. Its translation is CASSIGGWLAGRHQETQYF.

V usage is TRBV28 and J usage is TRBJ2-5, with 12 bases aligning to TRBD2. V lost 4 bases to trimming and J lost 5 bases; unmatched junction nucleotides: 8. Per the germline V gene, CDR1 is MDHEN and CDR2 is SYDVKM. This CDR3 comprises 16 residues. The DNA for the CDR3 is TGTGCCAGCAGTTCTCTGACTAGCGGGAGTAGGGAGACCCAGTACTTC. This codes for CASSSLTSGSRETQYF.